The clone carrying this TCR beta chain was seen repeatedly, ten times or more. Researchers prepared the TCRbeta library using unique molecular identifiers, the study reports. Via MiXCR, TCRdb re-called the PCR reads, giving one row per CDR3 protein. Here the sample spans some 240,000 distinct CDR3 sequences, 7.5% to 10% being singletons. This sample was taken from a study of T-cell reconstitution after alpha-beta-depleted transplantation in children. This TCR came from a human donor who donated a stem cell graft to a child with SCID. This material consisted of PBMCs from the stem cell graft donor, taken from the stem cell graft.

The CDR3 nucleotides are TGTGCCAGCAGCGTTACTAGCGGGGGGGCCGGGGAGCTGTTTTTT. Amino acids: CASSVTSGGAGELFF. The chain is built from TRBV7-6 and TRBJ2-2; 13 bases fit TRBD2. Germline loops: CDR1 SGHVS, CDR2 FNYEAQ. The CDR3 loop spans 15 amino acids. V shed 5 bases, J shed 6 bases, and the junction held 3 bases outside the gene matches.